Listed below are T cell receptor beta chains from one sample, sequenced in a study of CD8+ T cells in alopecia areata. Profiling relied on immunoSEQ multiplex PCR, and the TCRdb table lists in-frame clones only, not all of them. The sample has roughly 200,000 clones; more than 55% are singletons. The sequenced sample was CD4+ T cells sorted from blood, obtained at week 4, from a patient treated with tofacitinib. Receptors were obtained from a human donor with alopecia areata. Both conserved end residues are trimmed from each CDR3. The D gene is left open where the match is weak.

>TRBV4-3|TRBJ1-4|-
ASSQRQFNEKLF
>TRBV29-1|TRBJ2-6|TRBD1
SVVGTGGSRSGANVLT
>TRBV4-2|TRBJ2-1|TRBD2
ASSQVRDLSGGLNEQF
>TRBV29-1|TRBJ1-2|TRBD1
SSADRANYGYT
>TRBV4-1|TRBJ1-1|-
ASSQETGRTNTEAF
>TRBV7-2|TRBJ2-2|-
ASSLGRVGPGELF
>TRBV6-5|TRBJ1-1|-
ASRAKANTEAF
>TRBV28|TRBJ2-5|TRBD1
ATGDREETQY
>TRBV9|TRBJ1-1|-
ASSVGGSMNTEAF
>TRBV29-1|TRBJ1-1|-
SFGGWNTEAF
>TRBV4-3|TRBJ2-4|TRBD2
ASSQSDSGVGLY
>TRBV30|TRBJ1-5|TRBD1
AWSGDRGQPQH
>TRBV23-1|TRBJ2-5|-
ASSQLPGSYQETQY
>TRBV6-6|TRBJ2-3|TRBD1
ASSYPGDRGQNTQY
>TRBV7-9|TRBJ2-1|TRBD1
ASSFSGQGHNEQF
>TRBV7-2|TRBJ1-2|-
ASSQSSTGFYGYT
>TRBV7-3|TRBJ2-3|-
ASSRGGAADTQY
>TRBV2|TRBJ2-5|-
ASSFVQETQY
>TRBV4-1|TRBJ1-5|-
ASSQDRINQPQH
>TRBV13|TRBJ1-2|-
ASSTRQVNYGYT
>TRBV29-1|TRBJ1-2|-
SVLSRWDGYT
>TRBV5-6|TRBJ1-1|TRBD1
ASSSGQLRLRPEAF
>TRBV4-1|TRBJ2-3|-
ASSQDRGTDTQY
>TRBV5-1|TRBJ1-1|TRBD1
ASSSRAGGVVTEAF
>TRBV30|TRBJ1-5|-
AWREGRRNQPQH
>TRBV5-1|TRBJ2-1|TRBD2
ASSLVEASGYNEQF
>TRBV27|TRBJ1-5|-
ASSNEGVTAQH
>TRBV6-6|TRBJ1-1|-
ASSYAGGTEAF
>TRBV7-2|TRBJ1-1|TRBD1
ASSSLQGGVTEAF
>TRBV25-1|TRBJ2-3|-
ASSEYQGMDTQY
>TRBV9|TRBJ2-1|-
ASSGAWDEQF
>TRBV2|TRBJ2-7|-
ASRAGPSRHEQY
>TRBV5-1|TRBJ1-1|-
ASSLWAPENTEAF
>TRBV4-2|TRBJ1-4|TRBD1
ASSQSTRAFTGDSEKLF
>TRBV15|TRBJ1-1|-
ATSRGGGGSTEAF
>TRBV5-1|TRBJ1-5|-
ASRITGDSNQPQH
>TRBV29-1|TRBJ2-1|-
SVGPGAANPPNEQF
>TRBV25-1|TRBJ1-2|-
ASRQPGTNYGYT
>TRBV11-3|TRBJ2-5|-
ASSRRDSQETQY
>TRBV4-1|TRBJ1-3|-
ASSQVLGGNTIY
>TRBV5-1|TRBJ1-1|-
ASRMGTLNTEAF
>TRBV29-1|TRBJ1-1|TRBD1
SVEEGQGIIEAF
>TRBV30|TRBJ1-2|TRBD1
AWRLDRGAGYT
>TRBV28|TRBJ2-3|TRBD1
ASSLSGQGLDTDTQY
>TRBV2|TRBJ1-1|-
ASSEALQGRMNTEAF
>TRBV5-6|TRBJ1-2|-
ASSLVNGKGNYGYT
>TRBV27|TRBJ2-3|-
ASSLEVLAASTDTQY
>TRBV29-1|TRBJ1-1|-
SVLGSIEAF
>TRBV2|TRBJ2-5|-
ASSESRGPSFRETQY
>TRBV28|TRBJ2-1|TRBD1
ASSLTGAYNEQF
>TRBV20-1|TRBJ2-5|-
SARDVVTQY
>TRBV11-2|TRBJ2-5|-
ASSQSGQETQY
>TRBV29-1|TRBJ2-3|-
SVDRGPDTQY